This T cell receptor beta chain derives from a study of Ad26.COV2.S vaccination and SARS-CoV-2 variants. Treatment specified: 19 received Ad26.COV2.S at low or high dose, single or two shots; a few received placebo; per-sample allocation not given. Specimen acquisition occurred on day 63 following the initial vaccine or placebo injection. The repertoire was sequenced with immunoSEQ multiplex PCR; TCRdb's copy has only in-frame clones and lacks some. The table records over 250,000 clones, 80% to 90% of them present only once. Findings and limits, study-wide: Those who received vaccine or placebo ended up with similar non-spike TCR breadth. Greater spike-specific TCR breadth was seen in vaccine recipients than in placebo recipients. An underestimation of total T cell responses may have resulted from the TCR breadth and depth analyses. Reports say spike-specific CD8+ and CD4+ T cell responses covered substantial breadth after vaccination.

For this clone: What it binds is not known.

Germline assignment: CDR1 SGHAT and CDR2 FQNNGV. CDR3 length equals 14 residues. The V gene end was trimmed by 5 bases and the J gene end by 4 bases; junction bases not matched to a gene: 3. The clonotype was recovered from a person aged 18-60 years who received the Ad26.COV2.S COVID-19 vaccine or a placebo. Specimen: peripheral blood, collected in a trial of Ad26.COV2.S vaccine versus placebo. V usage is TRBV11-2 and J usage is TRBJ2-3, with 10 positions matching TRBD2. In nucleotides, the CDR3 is TGTGCCAGCAGCCTAGCGGGGGCTCCAGATACGCAGTATTTT. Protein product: CASSLAGAPDTQYF. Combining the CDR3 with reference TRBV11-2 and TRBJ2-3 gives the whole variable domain EAGVAQSPRYKIIEKRQSVAFWCNPISGHATLYWYQQILGQGPKLLIQFQNNGVVDDSQLPKDRFSAERLKGVDSTLKIQPAKLEDSAVYLCASSLAGAPDTQYFGPGTRLTVL.